The subject of this entry is one TCR beta chain. Its antigen is still unknown. TCRdb's copy holds only in-frame clones and misses some; the assay was immunoSEQ multiplex PCR. The sample lists under 50,000 clones; 67% were seen once. These data originate in a study of vaccination effects on CD4 cells after COVID-19. Looking at the study overall: Each participant was given two doses of one vaccine (BNT162b2 or mRNA-1273).

The germline gives CDR1 MNHEY, CDR2 SMNVEV (reference sequence). Trimming stripped 6 bases from V and 5 bases from J, with 22 bases between. The CDR3 length is 16 residues. Isolating CD4+ T cells followed approximately ten days of culture. The input for sequencing was CD4+ T cells from PBMCs cultured without peptide, taken before COVID-19 vaccination. The TCR comes from a human donor who received a COVID-19 vaccine. The chain carries TRBV27 and TRBJ1-1; perhaps TRBD1 as D (6 bases). The CDR3 coding sequence is TGTGCCAGCAGCTCCTTTTTGACAGGCCGGGGAACTGAAGCTTTCTTT. This gives the protein CASSSFLTGRGTEAFF.